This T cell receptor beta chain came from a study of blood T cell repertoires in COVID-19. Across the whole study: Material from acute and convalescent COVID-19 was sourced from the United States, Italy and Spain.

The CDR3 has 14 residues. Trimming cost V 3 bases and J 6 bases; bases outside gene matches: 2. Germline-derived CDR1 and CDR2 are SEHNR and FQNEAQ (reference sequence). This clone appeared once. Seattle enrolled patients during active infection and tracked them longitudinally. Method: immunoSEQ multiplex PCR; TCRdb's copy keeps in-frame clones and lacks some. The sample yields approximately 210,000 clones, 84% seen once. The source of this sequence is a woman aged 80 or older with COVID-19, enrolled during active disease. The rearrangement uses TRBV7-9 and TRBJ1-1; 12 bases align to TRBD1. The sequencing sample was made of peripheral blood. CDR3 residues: CASSLGQGASEAFF. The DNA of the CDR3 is TGTGCCAGCAGCTTGGGACAGGGGGCCTCTGAAGCTTTCTTT.